The clone carrying this T cell receptor beta chain has a count of ten or more. What it binds is unknown. This sample stems from a study of T-cell reconstitution after alpha-beta-depleted transplantation in children. V lost 0 bases, J lost 7 bases, and 7 bases lay in between. CDR1 is MNHEY, CDR2 SVGAGI, per germline. The CDR3 is 12 amino acids. The study, taken as a whole, reports: Surviving thymic progenitors and recipient T cells were the source of high TCRbeta diversity at day 60 in some patients. Newly produced T cells mostly accounted for T-cell counts and diversity one year post-transplant. Reports say that about two months after transplant, the alpha-beta T cells came out of several hundred graft clones that had expanded.

The TCRbeta library was prepared with unique molecular identifiers. MiXCR was run by TCRdb on the PCR reads, yielding one entry per CDR3 protein. Of around 800,000 distinct CDR3 sequences in the sample, roughly 15% were seen once. Sequenced material: PBMCs, mostly from graft donor cells, taken 360 days after TCRalphabeta/CD19-depleted stem cell transplant. This sequence was found in a male patient under 18 who had a stem cell transplant for acute lymphoblastic leukemia, so the T cells may come from the graft donor. The chain has TRBV6-5 and TRBJ2-7; unclear D gene. CDR3 bases: TGTGCCAGCAGTTACTCGGGTGGAGAGCAGTACTTC. As protein: CASSYSGGEQYF.